These 9 T cell receptor beta chains share one sample of origin, sequenced in a study of blood T cell repertoires in COVID-19. Only in-frame clones appear in the TCRdb table, and some are missing; sequencing was by immunoSEQ multiplex PCR. This repertoire shows roughly 150,000 clones, approximately 88% found once; its top ten account for 5.2%. Sequenced: PBMCs or T cells enriched from blood (not recorded which). All receptors derive from a man between 65 and 80 years old who had been exposed to COVID-19.

This rearrangement joins TRBV18 to TRBJ2-3, with 11 bases identical to TRBD2. The CDR3 loop spans 16 amino acids. V gave up 3 bases and J gave up 10 bases; unmatched junction bases: 12. CDR1 KGHSH and CDR2 LQKENI come from the germline V gene. The CDR3 region has the DNA TGTGCCAGCTCACCCGGAACTAGCGGGGGCCAGGGAGCGCAGTATTTT. Translation: CASSPGTSGGQGAQYF.

The V gene is TRBV7-9, the J gene TRBJ1-2; TRBD1 matches at 7 bases. Trimming at V came to 3 bases and at J to 3 bases, leaving 7 bases not matched to a gene. The CDR3 contains 15 residues. Germline V lookup: CDR1 SEHNR, CDR2 FQNEAQ (reference sequence). The CDR3 reads CASSFRQGEDYGYTF. Written as DNA, the CDR3 is TGTGCCAGCAGCTTCCGACAGGGTGAGGACTATGGCTACACCTTC.

The gene calls are TRBV3-1 (or the pseudogene TRBV3-2) and TRBJ2-3, with a tentative D call TRBD1 (5 bases). Germline V gene data show CDR1 as LGHDT and CDR2 as YNNKEL (reference sequence). This CDR3 spans 16 amino acids. Trimming removed 2 bases from V and 0 bases from J, with 12 bases in between. The CDR3 nucleotides are TGTGCCAGCAGCCAATTGGGGCATTCTAGCACAGATACGCAGTATTTT. It specifies CASSQLGHSSTDTQYF.

This clone was seen just once. Within the sample, other DNA sequences also encode this same CDR3. The chain is built from TRBV19 and TRBJ2-5; D uncertain. CDR3 size: 13 residues. CDR1 and CDR2 (germline): LNHDA, SQIVND (reference sequence). V lost 2 bases and J 2 bases, leaving 6 bases between the germline ends. CDR3 amino acids: CASSISGQETQYF. The CDR3 DNA is TGTGCCAGTAGTATATCGGGTCAAGAGACCCAGTACTTC. The variable domain in full, with the rest retrieved from reference TRBV19 and TRBJ2-5, is DGGITQSPKYLFRKEGQNVTLSCEQNLNHDAMYWYRQDPGQGLRLIYYSQIVNDFQKGDIAEGYSVSREKKESFPLTVTSAQKNPTAFYLCASSISGQETQYFGPGTRLLVL.

This clone was found a few times. V usage is TRBV9 and J usage is TRBJ1-1; unclear D gene. Germline CDR1 SGDLS, CDR2 YYNGEE. The length of the CDR3 is 17 residues. Trimming removed 0 bases at V and 0 bases at J, with 15 bases between. This chain's CDR3 is CASSVGFVVDMNTEAFF. The CDR3 DNA follows: TGTGCCAGCAGCGTAGGATTCGTGGTAGACATGAACACTGAAGCTTTCTTT. The variable domain in full, with the rest retrieved from reference TRBV9 and TRBJ1-1, is DSGVTQTPKHLITATGQRVTLRCSPRSGDLSVYWYQQSLDQGLQFLIQYYNGEERAKGNILERFSAQQFPDLHSELNLSSLELGDSALYFCASSVGFVVDMNTEAFFGQGTRLTVV.

J is TRBJ2-7 and V is TRBV4-1; TRBD1 aligns across 9 bases. The CDR3 consists of 18 residues. The V and J ends lost 0 bases and 1 base, in that order; junction bases with no gene match: 10. In germline, CDR1 is MGHRA, CDR2 YSYEKL. The CDR3 nucleotides read TGCGCCAGCAGCCAAGACCCCGGACAGGGGACAAAATCCTACGAGCAGTACTTC. Amino acid sequence: CASSQDPGQGTKSYEQYF.

This chain links TRBV5-8 with TRBJ2-3, with D perhaps TRBD2 (6 bases). Germline V CDR1 and CDR2: SGHTS, YDEGEE. V was pared by 2 bases and J by 3 bases, with 7 bases between. The CDR3 is 13 residues long. In DNA form, the CDR3 reads TGTGCCAGCAGCTTCGGACTAACAGATACGCAGTATTTT. Amino acid sequence: CASSFGLTDTQYF.

This clone is a singleton in its sample. The chain combines TRBV16 with TRBJ1-5; D unresolved. The germline V gene encodes CDR1 KGHSY and CDR2 FQNENV. CDR3 length: 13 residues. V shed 4 bases and J shed 4 bases, with 8 bases lying between them. The CDR3 region is CASSPDFNQPQHF. CDR3 sequence (DNA): TGTGCCAGCAGCCCAGACTTTAATCAGCCCCAGCATTTT.

A single count supports this clone. The rearrangement links TRBV6-5 to TRBJ2-6; no clear D. The CDR3 spans 14 residues. Germline assignment: CDR1 MNHEY and CDR2 SVGAGI. V was clipped by 7 bases and J by 0 bases, with 7 bases between them. The CDR3: CASMGTSGANVLTF. DNA for the CDR3: TGTGCCAGCATGGGCACCTCTGGGGCCAACGTCCTGACTTTC.